This is a list of T cell receptor beta chains from one sample in a study of T cell responses to AZD1222 COVID-19 vaccine. Only in-frame clones appear in the TCRdb table, and some are missing; sequencing was by immunoSEQ multiplex PCR. Of around 130,000 clones in the sample, 93% were seen once. This sample comprised peripheral blood, obtained on day 0 of AZD1222 vaccination. These receptors all come from an adult in good health. The CDR3 runs from the conserved cysteine through the conserved F or W. Only some rows state a clone size, as once, few, many or a class for expanded clones.

TRBJ1-1	11	NA	TRBV20-1	CSASFAGAAFF
TRBJ1-2	13	once	TRBV5-1	CASSLQGAEGYTF
TRBJ1-2	12	NA	TRBV5-4	CASVTPYYGYTF
TRBJ2-3	14	NA	TRBV23-1	CASSRTLRGDTQYF
TRBJ1-4	14	NA	TRBV5-6	CASNMGAANEKLFF
TRBJ1-1	12	NA	TRBV10-3	CAIRTVNTEAFF
TRBJ2-1	14	NA	TRBV7-2	CASSLVQGANEQFF
TRBJ2-7	15	NA	TRBV9	CASSRDRGKSYEQYF
TRBJ2-7	14	NA	TRBV2	CASRQAGGVREQYF
TRBJ2-7	15	once	TRBV29-1	CSVGSRLARNYEQYF
TRBJ2-3	15	NA	TRBV29-1	CSVELVRTSTDTQYF
TRBJ2-7	12	NA	TRBV30	CAWSQQGSEQYF
TRBJ2-3	12	NA	TRBV5-4	CASSEQGDTQYF
TRBJ1-4	16	NA	TRBV4-2	CASSLYRDRIYEKLFF
TRBJ2-1	15	NA	TRBV4-3	CASSQEGPSGDEQFF
TRBJ1-1	16	NA	TRBV25-1	CASSAGRGGVYTEAFF
TRBJ2-2	14	NA	TRBV27	CASSLYTNTGELFF
TRBJ1-1	13	NA	TRBV27	CASSAAWDTEAFF
TRBJ2-3	12	NA	TRBV24-1	CAVSGSTDTQYF
TRBJ1-1	13	NA	TRBV18	CASSGQPNTEAFF
TRBJ1-1	14	NA	TRBV7-3	CASSPMGPTVQAFF
TRBJ1-1	15	NA	TRBV5-1	CASSLVVGQGNRAFF
TRBJ2-5	14	NA	TRBV5-1	CASSLGSARETQYF
TRBJ2-3	15	NA	TRBV11-2	CASSSLRDGTDTQYF
TRBJ2-7	13	NA	TRBV3-1/TRBV3-2	CASSQDYDEVRNF